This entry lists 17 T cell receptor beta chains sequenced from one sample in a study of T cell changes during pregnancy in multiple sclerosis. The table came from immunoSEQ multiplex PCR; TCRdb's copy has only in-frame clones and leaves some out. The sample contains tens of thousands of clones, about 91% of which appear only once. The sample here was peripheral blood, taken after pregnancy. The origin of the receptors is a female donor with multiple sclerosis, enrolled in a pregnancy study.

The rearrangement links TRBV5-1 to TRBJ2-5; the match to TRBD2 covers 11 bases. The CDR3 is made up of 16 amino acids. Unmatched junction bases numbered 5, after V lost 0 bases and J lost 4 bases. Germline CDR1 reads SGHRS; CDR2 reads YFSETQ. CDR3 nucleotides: TGCGCCAGCAGCTTGGGTCCCCTAGCGGGGGGAGAGACCCAGTACTTC. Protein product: CASSLGPLAGGETQYF.

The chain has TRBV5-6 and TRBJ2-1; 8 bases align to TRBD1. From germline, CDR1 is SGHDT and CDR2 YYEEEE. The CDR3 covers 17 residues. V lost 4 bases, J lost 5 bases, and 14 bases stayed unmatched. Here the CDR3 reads CASSPASGGAIDNEQFF. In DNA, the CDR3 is TGTGCCAGCAGCCCTGCGTCAGGGGGCGCGATTGACAATGAGCAGTTCTTC. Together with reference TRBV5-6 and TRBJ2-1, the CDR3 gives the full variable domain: DAGVTQSPTHLIKTRGQQVTLRCSPKSGHDTVSWYQQALGQGPQFIFQYYEEEERQRGNFPDRFSGHQFPNYSSELNVNALLLGDSALYLCASSPASGGAIDNEQFFGPGTRLTVL.

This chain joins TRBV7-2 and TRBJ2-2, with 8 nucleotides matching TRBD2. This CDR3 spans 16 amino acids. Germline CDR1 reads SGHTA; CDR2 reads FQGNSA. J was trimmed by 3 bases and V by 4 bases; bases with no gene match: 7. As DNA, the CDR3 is TGTGCCAGCAGCTCCCCTAGCGGGTTCTACACCGGGGAGCTGTTTTTT. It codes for CASSSPSGFYTGELFF.

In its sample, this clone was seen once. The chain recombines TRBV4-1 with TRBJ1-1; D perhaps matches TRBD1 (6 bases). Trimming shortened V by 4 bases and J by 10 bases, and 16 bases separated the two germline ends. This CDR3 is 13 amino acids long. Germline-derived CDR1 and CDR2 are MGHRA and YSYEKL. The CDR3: CASSRDITAVAFF. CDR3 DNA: TGCGCCAGCAGCCGGGACATAACGGCGGTAGCTTTCTTT.

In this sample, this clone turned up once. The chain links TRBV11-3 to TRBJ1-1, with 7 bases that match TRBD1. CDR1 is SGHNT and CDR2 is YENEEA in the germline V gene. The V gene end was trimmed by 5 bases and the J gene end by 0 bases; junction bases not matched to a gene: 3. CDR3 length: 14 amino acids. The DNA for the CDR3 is TGTGCCAGCAGCATAGGGACAGTGAACACTGAAGCTTTCTTT. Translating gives CASSIGTVNTEAFF.

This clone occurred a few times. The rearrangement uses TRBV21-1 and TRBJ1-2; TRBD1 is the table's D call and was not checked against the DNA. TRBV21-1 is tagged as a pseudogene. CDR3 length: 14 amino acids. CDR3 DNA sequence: TGTGCCAGCAGCGGACGTACAGGGGGCGCGGGCTACACCTTC. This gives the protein CASSGRTGGAGYTF.

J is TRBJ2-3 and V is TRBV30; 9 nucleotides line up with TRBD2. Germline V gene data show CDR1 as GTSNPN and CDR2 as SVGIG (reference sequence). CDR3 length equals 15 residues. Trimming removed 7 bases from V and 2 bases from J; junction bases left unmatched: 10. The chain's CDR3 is CAFSGGALNTDTQYF. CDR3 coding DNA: TGTGCCTTTAGCGGGGGAGCGCTGAACACAGATACGCAGTATTTT.

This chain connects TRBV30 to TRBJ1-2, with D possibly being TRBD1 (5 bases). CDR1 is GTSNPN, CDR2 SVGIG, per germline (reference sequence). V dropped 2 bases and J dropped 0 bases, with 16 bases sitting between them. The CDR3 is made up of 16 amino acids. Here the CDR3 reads CAWSRAGMGANYGYTF. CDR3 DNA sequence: TGTGCCTGGAGTCGGGCAGGGATGGGTGCTAACTATGGCTACACCTTC.

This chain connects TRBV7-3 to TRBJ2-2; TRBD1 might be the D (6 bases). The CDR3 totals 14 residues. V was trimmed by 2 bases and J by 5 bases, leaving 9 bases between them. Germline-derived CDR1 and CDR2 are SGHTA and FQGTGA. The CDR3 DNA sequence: TGTGCCAGCAGCTTACGACAGGTGACCGGGGAGCTGTTTTTT. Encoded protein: CASSLRQVTGELFF.

CDR3 in DNA: TGTGCCAGCAGCTTAGGGGGGCGGGATGAGCAGTTCTTC. This sequence encodes CASSLGGRDEQFF. V usage is TRBV7-2 and J usage is TRBJ2-1; D might be TRBD1 (6 bases). Germline V gives CDR1 SGHTA, CDR2 FQGNSA. Trimming removed 1 base at V and 8 bases at J, with 9 bases between. This CDR3 has 13 residues.

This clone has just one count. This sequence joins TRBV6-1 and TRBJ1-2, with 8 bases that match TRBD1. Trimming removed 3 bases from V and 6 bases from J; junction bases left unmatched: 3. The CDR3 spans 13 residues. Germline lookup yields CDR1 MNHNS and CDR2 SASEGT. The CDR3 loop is CASSETGVDGYTF. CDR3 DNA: TGTGCCAGCAGTGAGACAGGGGTTGATGGCTACACCTTC.

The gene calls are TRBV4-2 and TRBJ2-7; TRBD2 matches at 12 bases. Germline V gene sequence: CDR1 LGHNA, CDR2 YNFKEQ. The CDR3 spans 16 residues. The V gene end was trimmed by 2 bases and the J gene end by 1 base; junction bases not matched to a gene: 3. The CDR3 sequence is CASSQLTSGGSYEQYF. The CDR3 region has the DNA TGTGCCAGCAGCCAACTCACTAGCGGGGGGTCCTACGAGCAGTACTTC.

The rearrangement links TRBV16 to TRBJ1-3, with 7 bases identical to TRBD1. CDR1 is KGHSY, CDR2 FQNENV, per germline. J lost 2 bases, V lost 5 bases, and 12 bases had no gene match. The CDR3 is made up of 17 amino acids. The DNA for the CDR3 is TGTGCCAGCAGCTCCCAAGGGCTCAGGGGGACTGGAAACACCATATATTTT. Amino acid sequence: CASSSQGLRGTGNTIYF.

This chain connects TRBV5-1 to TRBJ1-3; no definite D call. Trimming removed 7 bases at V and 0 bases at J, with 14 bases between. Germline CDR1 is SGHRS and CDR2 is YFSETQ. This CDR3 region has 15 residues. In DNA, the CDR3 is TGCGCCAGCTCCCCTTTACCCAGCTCTGGAAACACCATATATTTT. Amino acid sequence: CASSPLPSSGNTIYF.

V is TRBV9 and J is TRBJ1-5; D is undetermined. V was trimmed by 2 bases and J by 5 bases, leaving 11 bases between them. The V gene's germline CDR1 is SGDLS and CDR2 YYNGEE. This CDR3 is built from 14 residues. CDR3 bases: TGTGCCAGCAGCGTCTCAGTCGGGGATCAGCCCCAGCATTTT. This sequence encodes CASSVSVGDQPQHF.

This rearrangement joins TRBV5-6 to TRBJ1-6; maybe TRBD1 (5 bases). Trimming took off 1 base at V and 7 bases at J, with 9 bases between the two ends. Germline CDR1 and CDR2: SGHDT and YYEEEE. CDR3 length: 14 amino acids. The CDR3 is CASSLWAGNSPLHF. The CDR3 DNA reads TGTGCCAGCAGCTTGTGGGCAGGGAATTCACCCCTCCACTTT.

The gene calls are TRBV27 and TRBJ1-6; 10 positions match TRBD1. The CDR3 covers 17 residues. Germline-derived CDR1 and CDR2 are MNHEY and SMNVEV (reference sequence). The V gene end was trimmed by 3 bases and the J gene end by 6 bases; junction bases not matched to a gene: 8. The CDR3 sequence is CASSFRGQGFINSPLHF. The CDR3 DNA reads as TGTGCCAGCAGTTTCCGGGGACAGGGGTTTATTAATTCACCCCTCCACTTT.